The 6 T cell receptor beta chains reported below all come from one sample, sequenced in a study of T cell responses to AZD1222 COVID-19 vaccine. The assay was immunoSEQ multiplex PCR, and TCRdb's table has in-frame clones only and misses some. The table lists under 150,000 clones, roughly 92% of them singletons. Sequencing used peripheral blood, obtained on day 0 of AZD1222 vaccination. The receptors stem from an adult in good health.

The rearrangement uses TRBV7-9 and TRBJ2-1; 7 bases are shared with TRBD2. CDR1 and CDR2 from the germline V gene are SEHNR and FQNEAQ (reference sequence). The CDR3 totals 16 residues. Trimming removed 1 base from V and 4 bases from J; junction bases left unmatched: 7. This CDR3 reads CASSLVGWRGYNEQFF. The CDR3 bases are TGTGCCAGCAGCTTAGTTGGGTGGCGGGGGTACAATGAGCAGTTCTTC.

The chain recombines TRBV4-2 with TRBJ2-3, with a tentative D call TRBD2 (6 bases). Trimming left V 3 bases short and J 5 bases short, with 12 bases between. The CDR3 length is 14 residues. Germline values: CDR1 LGHNA, CDR2 YNFKEQ. The CDR3 spells CASSHREPQDTQYF. CDR3 DNA: TGTGCCAGCAGCCACCGGGAGCCACAAGATACGCAGTATTTT.

The chain joins TRBV7-9 to TRBJ1-4; D unresolved. This CDR3 region has 13 residues. V was clipped by 7 bases and J by 5 bases, with 11 bases between them. Germline V CDR1 and CDR2: SEHNR, FQNEAQ (reference sequence). This CDR3 is CASTREQNEKLFF. CDR3 DNA sequence: TGTGCCAGCACGAGGGAACAAAATGAAAAACTGTTTTTT. The full variable domain, completed using reference TRBV7-9 and TRBJ1-4, is DTGVSQNPRHKITKRGQNVTFRCDPISEHNRLYWYRQTLGQGPEFLTYFQNEAQLEKSRLLSDRFSAERPKGSFSTLEIQRTEQGDSAMYLCASTREQNEKLFFGSGTQLSVL.

In nucleotides, the CDR3 is TGTGCCACCAGTAGGGGTTCAGGACAGCCCCAGCATTTT. It yields the protein CATSRGSGQPQHF. The chain uses TRBV24-1 and TRBJ1-5; maybe TRBD1 (5 bases). CDR1 is KGHDR, CDR2 SFDVKD, per germline. Between the trimmed V and J ends, which lost 6 bases and 7 bases, there was a span of 12 bases. The CDR3 has 13 residues.

The chain has TRBV7-9 and TRBJ2-1; 10 bases are shared with TRBD2. J gave up 6 bases and V 0 bases, and 8 bases lay outside the gene matches. Germline V gene lookup returns CDR1 SEHNR and CDR2 FQNEAQ (reference sequence). The CDR3 extends over 17 amino acids. The CDR3 coding sequence is TGTGCCAGCAGCTTAGCAGCGGGAGGGCCATTCCCCAATGAGCAGTTCTTC. Translating it yields CASSLAAGGPFPNEQFF.

V and J are TRBV2 and TRBJ1-2; D uncertain. CDR3 length: 10 residues. Trimming stripped 10 bases from V and 8 bases from J, with 11 bases between. Germline assignment: CDR1 SNHLY and CDR2 FYNNEI. The CDR3 DNA reads as TGTGCCACTTTCCTTACGGGCTACACCTTC. Translation: CATFLTGYTF.